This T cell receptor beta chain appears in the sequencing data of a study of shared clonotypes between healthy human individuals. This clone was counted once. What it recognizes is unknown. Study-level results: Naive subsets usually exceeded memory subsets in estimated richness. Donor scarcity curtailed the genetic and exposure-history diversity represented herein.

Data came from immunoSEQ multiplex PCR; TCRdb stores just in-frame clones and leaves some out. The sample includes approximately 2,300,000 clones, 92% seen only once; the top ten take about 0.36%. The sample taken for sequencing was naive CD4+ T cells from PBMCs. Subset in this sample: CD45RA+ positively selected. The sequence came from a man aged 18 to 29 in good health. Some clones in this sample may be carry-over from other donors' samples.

The CDR3 spells CASSLGWAERNTEAFF. The CDR3 nucleotides are TGTGCCAGCAGCTTAGGTTGGGCGGAGAGAAACACTGAAGCTTTCTTT. The V gene is TRBV11-2, the J gene TRBJ1-1; no clear D gene. Trimming removed 1 base at V and 2 bases at J, with 14 bases between. Germline V gene lookup returns CDR1 SGHAT and CDR2 FQNNGV. The CDR3 is 16 amino acids.